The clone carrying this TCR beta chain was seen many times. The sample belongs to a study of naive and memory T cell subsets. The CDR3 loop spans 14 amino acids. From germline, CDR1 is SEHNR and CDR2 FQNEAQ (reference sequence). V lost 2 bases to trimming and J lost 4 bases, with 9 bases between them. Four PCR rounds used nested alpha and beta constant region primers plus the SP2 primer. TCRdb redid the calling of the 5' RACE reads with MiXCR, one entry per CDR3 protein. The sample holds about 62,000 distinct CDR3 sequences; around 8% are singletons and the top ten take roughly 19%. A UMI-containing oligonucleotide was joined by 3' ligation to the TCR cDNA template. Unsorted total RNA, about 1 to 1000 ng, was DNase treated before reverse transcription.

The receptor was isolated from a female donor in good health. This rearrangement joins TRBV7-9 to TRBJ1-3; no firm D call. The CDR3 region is CASSLNGPGNTIYF. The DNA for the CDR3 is TGTGCCAGCAGCTTAAATGGGCCAGGAAACACCATATATTTT.